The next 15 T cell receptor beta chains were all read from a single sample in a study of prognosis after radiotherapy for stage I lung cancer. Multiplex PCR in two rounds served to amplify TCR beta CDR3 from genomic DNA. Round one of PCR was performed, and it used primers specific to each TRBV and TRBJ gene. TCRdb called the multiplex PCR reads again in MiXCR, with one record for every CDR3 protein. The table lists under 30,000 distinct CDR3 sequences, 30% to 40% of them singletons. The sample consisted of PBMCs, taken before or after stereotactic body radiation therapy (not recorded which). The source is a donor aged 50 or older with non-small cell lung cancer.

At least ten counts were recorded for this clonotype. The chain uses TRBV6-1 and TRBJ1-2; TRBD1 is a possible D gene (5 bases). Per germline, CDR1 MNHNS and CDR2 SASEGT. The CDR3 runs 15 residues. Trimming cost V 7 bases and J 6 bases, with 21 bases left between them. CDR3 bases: TGTGCCAGCACCCTGACCAGGGACGGCATCAATGGCTACACCTTC. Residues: CASTLTRDGINGYTF.

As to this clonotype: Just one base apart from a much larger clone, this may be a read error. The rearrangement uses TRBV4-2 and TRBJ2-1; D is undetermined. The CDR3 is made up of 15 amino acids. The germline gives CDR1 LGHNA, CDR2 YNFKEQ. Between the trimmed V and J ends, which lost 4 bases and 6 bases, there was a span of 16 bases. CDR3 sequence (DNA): TGTGCCAGCAGCCTCCTAACCGACGGCCTCAATGAGCAGTTCTTC. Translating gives CASSLLTDGLNEQFF.

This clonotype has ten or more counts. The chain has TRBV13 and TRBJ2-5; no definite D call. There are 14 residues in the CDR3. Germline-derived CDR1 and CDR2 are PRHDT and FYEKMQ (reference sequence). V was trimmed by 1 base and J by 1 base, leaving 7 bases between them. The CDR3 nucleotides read TGTGCCAGCAGCTTAGAGGTGATCCAAGAGACCCAGTACTTC. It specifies CASSLEVIQETQYF.

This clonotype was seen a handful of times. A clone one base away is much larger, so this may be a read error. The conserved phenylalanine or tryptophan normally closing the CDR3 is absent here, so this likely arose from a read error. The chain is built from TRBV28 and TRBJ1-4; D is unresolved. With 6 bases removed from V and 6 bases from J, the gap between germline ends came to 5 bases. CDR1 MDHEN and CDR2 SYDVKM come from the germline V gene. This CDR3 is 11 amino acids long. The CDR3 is CASRLYEKLFS. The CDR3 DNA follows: TGTGCCAGCAGACTATATGAAAAACTGTTTTCT.

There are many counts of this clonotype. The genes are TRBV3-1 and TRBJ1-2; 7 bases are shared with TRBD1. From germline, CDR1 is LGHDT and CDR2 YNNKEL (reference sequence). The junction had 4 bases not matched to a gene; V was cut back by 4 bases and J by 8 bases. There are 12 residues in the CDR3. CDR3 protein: CASSRQGEGYTF. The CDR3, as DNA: TGTGCCAGCAGCCGACAGGGAGAAGGCTACACCTTC. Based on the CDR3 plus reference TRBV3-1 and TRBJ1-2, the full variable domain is DTAVSQTPKYLVTQMGNDKSIKCEQNLGHDTMYWYKQDSKKFLKIMFSYNNKELIINETVPNRFSPKSPDKAHLNLHINSLELGDSAVYFCASSRQGEGYTFGSGTRLTVV.

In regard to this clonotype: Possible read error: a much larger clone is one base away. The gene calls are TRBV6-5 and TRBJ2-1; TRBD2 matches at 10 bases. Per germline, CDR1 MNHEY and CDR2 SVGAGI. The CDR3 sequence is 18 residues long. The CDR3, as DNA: TGTGCCGGCAGTTACCTAGGACTAGCGGAGAACTCCTACAATGAGCAGTTCTTC. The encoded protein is CAGSYLGLAENSYNEQFF.

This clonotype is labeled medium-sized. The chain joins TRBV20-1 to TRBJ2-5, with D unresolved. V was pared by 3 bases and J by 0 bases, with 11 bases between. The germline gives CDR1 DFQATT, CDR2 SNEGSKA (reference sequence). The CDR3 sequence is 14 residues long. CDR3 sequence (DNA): TGCAGTGCTAGTCCAGAGTCGTACCAAGAGACCCAGTACTTC. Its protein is CSASPESYQETQYF.

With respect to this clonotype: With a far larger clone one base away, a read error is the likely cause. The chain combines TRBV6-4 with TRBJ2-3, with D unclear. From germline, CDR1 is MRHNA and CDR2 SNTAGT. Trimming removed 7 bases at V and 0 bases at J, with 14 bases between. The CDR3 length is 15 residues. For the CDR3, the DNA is TGTGCCAGCATTCCACCGGTACTTAGCACAGATACGCAGTATTTT. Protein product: CASIPPVLSTDTQYF.

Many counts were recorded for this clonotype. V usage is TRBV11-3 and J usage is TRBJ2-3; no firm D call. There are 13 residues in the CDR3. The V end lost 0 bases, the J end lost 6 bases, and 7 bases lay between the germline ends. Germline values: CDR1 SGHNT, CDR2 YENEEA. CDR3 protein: CASSLEHEDTQYF. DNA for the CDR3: TGTGCCAGCAGCTTAGAACACGAGGATACGCAGTATTTT. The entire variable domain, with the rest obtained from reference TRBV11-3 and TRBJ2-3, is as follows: EAGVVQSPRYKIIEKKQPVAFWCNPISGHNTLYWYLQNLGQGPELLIRYENEEAVDDSQLPKDRFSAERLKGVDSTLKIQPAELGDSAVYLCASSLEHEDTQYFGPGTRLTVL.

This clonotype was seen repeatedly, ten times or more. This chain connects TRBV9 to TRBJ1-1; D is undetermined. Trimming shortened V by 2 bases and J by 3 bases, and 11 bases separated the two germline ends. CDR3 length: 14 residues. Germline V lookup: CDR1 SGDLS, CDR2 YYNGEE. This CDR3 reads CASSVAGSDTEAFF. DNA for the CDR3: TGTGCCAGCAGCGTGGCGGGCAGCGACACTGAAGCTTTCTTT.

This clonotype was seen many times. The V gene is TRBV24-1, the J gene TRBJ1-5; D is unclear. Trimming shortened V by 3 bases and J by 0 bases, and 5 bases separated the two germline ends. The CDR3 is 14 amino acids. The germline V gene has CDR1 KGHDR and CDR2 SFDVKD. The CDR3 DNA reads TGTGCCACCAGTGATAGGTATAGCAATCAGCCCCAGCATTTT. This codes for CATSDRYSNQPQHF.

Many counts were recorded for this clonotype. DNA of the CDR3: TGTGCCAGCAGCTTGGGACGGGTGGGGTATGGCTACACCTTC. This gives the protein CASSLGRVGYGYTF. The V and J genes are TRBV5-6 and TRBJ1-2, with no clear D. Germline-derived CDR1 and CDR2 are SGHDT and YYEEEE. There are 14 residues in the CDR3. The V gene lost 0 bases and the J gene lost 5 bases, with 11 bases spanning the gap.

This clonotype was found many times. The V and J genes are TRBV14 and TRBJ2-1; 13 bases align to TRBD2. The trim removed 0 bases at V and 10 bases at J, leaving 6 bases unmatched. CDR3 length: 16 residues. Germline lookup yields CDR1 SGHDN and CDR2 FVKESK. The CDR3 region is CASSQDRLAGGGEQFF. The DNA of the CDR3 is TGTGCCAGCAGCCAAGATAGACTAGCGGGAGGAGGGGAGCAGTTCTTC.

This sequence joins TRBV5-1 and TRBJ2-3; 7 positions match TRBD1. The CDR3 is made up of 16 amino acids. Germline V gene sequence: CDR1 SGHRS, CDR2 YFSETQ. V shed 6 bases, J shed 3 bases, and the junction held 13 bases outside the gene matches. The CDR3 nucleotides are TGCGCCAGCATCCCTGGGGGAACAGGGGAAACAGATACGCAGTATTTT. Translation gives CASIPGGTGETDTQYF.

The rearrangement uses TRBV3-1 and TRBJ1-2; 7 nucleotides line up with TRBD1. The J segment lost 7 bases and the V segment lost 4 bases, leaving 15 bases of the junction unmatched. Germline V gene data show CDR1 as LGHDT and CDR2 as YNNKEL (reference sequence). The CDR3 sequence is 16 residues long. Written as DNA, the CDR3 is TGTGCCAGCAGCCGCGTGACACAGGTCTCAGGGGGTGGCTACACCTTC. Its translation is CASSRVTQVSGGGYTF.